This is a list of T cell receptor beta chains from one sample in a study of T cell repertoires in cytomegalovirus infection. TCRdb analysed the reads with MiXCR anew, one entry per CDR3 protein. In the table there are 450,000 to 600,000 distinct CDR3 sequences, about two fifths of which are singletons. These TCRs are of unknown antigen specificity. This specimen consisted of cultured PBMCs, obtained from culture after CMV antigen stimulation. Source of these receptors: a human donor in good health (CMV status not recorded). Some clones in this sample may be carry-over from other donors' samples. Both conserved end residues are part of each CDR3. D genes are given only for firm matches. Clone size is stated in some rows and not others, as once, few, many or a class when expanded.

j_call clone_size d_call v_call cdr3_nt cdr3_aa
TRBJ2-2 . . TRBV6-1 TGTGCCAGCATTACGGGGACCGTCGCGAACACCGGGGAGCTGTTTTTT CASITGTVANTGELFF
TRBJ1-4 few . TRBV6-1 TGTGCCAGCAGTGAACCTGGACCGAATGAAAAACTGTTTTTT CASSEPGPNEKLFF
TRBJ2-5 . . TRBV7-8 TGTGCCAGCAGCTTAAACAGCGGCCAAGAGACCCAGTACTTC CASSLNSGQETQYF
TRBJ2-6 few . TRBV7-6 TGTGCCAGCAGCTTATGGGACTCTGGGGCCAACGTCCTGACTTTC CASSLWDSGANVLTF
TRBJ1-4 . TRBD1 TRBV28 TGTGCCAGCAGCCCGGGACAGGCCCGAGAAAAACTGTTTTTT CASSPGQAREKLFF
TRBJ2-5 . . TRBV7-9 TGTGCCAGCAGAGACCGGGACTGGATGGTCCAAGAGACCCAGTACTTC CASRDRDWMVQETQYF
TRBJ2-3 . TRBD2 TRBV11-2 TGTGCCAGCAGCCGGATGGGAGCGGGAGTAGTCTCAGATACGCAGTATTTT CASSRMGAGVVSDTQYF
TRBJ2-1 . . TRBV27 TGTGCCAGCAGTATCTACAGGGATTTCGAGCAGTTCTTC CASSIYRDFEQFF
TRBJ2-7 once . TRBV11-2 TGTGCCAGCAGTACTCCCGGATTCGCCTACGAGCAGTACTTC CASSTPGFAYEQYF
TRBJ1-1 . . TRBV6-6 TGTGCCAGCAGTAAGAGGACAGTGAACACTGAAGCTTTCTTT CASSKRTVNTEAFF
TRBJ2-1 few . TRBV12-3/TRBV12-4 TGTGCCAGCAGTTTCGGCAGGGGTTACAATGAGCAGTTCTTC CASSFGRGYNEQFF
TRBJ1-6 few . TRBV19 TGTGCCAGTAGCGCACAAACAGGGTACCGGATTCCCCTCCACTTT CASSAQTGYRIPLHF
TRBJ2-5 . . TRBV10-3 TGTGCCATCAGTGACGAGGGCGGGAAACAAGAGACCCAGTACTTC CAISDEGGKQETQYF
TRBJ1-1 once TRBD1 TRBV6-6 TGTGCCAGCACTCGGGGGGTCAGGGGGGGCGCTTTCTTT CASTRGVRGGAFF
TRBJ2-7 . TRBD1 TRBV6-2/TRBV6-3 TGTGCCAGCAGTTACTCGCCGGGACAGCCCACCTACGAGCAGTACTTC CASSYSPGQPTYEQYF
TRBJ1-4 many . TRBV7-2 TGTGCCAGCAGCTTAAACGCGGCCTGGGGCGGGAAACTGTTTTTT CASSLNAAWGGKLFF
TRBJ1-2 few . TRBV25-1 TGTGCCAGCAGTGAATCGGCCTATGGCTACACCTTC CASSESAYGYTF
TRBJ1-2 . . TRBV12-3/TRBV12-4 TGTGCCAGCAGTTTAGTCCAGGACTATGGCTACACCTTC CASSLVQDYGYTF
TRBJ1-4 . . TRBV28 TGTGCCAGCAGTTTAGGGCAGTTTAATGAAAAACTGTTTTTT CASSLGQFNEKLFF
TRBJ2-3 . . TRBV19 TGTGCCACCTCGAGAGGCCCGAGAGATACGCAGTATTTT CATSRGPRDTQYF
TRBJ2-3 . . TRBV14 TGTGCCAGCAGCCCGCGTCGTGAAAGTACGCAGTATTTT CASSPRRESTQYF
TRBJ1-1 . TRBD1 TRBV7-9 TGTGCCAGCAGTCCACAGGGGGCCCTGGAGAACACTGAAGCTTTCTTT CASSPQGALENTEAFF
TRBJ1-2 . . TRBV11-2 TGTGCCAGCAGCCCCAGAATGAAGATAACGGGCTATGGCTACACCTTC CASSPRMKITGYGYTF
TRBJ2-7 . . TRBV10-3 TGTGCCATCAGTGACTTCACGACCGGGGACTACGAGCAGTACTTC CAISDFTTGDYEQYF
TRBJ2-7 . . TRBV12-3/TRBV12-4 TGTGCCAGCAGTTTAAGTTCGGGGGTGGGCGAGCAGTACTTC CASSLSSGVGEQYF
TRBJ2-7 few . TRBV5-4 TGTGCCAGCAGCTTGGCCGGGACGCCCTCCTACGAGCAGTACTTC CASSLAGTPSYEQYF
TRBJ2-7 . TRBD2 TRBV6-1 TGTGCCAGCAGTGAACGAAGCATTAGCGGGGGAACCTACGAGCAGTACTTC CASSERSISGGTYEQYF
TRBJ2-1 . TRBD2 TRBV28 TGTGCCAGCAGTCGTTTCCTAGCGGACGAGCAGTTCTTC CASSRFLADEQFF
TRBJ2-1 . TRBD2 TRBV7-6 TGTGCCAGCAGCTTAACCCTAGCGGGACACAATGAGCAGTTCTTC CASSLTLAGHNEQFF
TRBJ2-3 . TRBD2 TRBV5-1 TGCGCCAGCAGCCCCTTACCGGGGGGGGCATCAGATACGCAGTATTTT CASSPLPGGASDTQYF
TRBJ2-7 . . TRBV7-9 TGTGCCAGCAGCGCCAATCCGTCCTACGAGCAGTACTTC CASSANPSYEQYF
TRBJ2-5 . . TRBV11-2 TGTGCCAGCACGCGAACCCTCGGTCAAGAGACCCAGTACTTC CASTRTLGQETQYF
TRBJ1-2 . . TRBV28 TGTGCCAGCAGTTTATCCGGGCCTTCGGCCTATGGCTACACCTTC CASSLSGPSAYGYTF
TRBJ1-1 . . TRBV11-3 TGTGCCAGCAGCCCGATAACCTTTCGGGGACATGTGAACACTGAAGCTTTCTTT CASSPITFRGHVNTEAFF
TRBJ1-5 . TRBD1 TRBV2 TGTGCCAGCAGCGCGGACAGGGTAGAACCCCAGCATTTT CASSADRVEPQHF
TRBJ2-3 . . TRBV12-3/TRBV12-4 TGTGCCTCCGGGGATAATGGGGCCGTAGATACGCAGTATTTT CASGDNGAVDTQYF
TRBJ1-1 once . TRBV29-1 TGCAGCGTTGGGTTTCCTTTCTTT CSVGFPFF
TRBJ2-2 . . TRBV7-2 TGTGCCAGCAGCTTAGAGGGTTTCCGGTCCGGGGAGCTGTTTTTT CASSLEGFRSGELFF
TRBJ2-3 . . TRBV7-6 TGTGCCAGCAGCTTAGCCGGTTATACGCAGTATTTT CASSLAGYTQYF
TRBJ2-4 few . TRBV6-5 TGTGCCAGCAGCCTAACCACAGGAGGGGGAAACATTCAGTACTTC CASSLTTGGGNIQYF
TRBJ2-1 . TRBD2 TRBV2 TGTGCCAGCACGGGACTAGCATGGAATGAGCAGTTCTTC CASTGLAWNEQFF
TRBJ1-2 few TRBD1 TRBV12-3/TRBV12-4 TGTGCCAGCAGTTCCGGGACAGGGGGGATCTATGGCTACACCTTC CASSSGTGGIYGYTF
TRBJ2-2 . . TRBV7-6 TGTGCCAGCAGCTTAGTCCAGATAACCGGGGAGCTGTTTTTT CASSLVQITGELFF
TRBJ2-5 . . TRBV6-5 TGTGCCAGCGGACCACGGGACTTTCGGGGGACCCAGTACTTC CASGPRDFRGTQYF
TRBJ1-6 . . TRBV4-2 TGTGCCAGCAGCCAAGATCAAAGGGCGGGGTCACCCCTCCACTTT CASSQDQRAGSPLHF